One sample yielded the 10 T cell receptor beta chains listed below, sequenced in a study of blood T cell repertoires in COVID-19. Clones were read by immunoSEQ multiplex PCR, and TCRdb kept only the in-frame ones, dropping some. The sample includes 210,000 or so clones, 70% to 85% of them seen just once. Sequencing was performed on peripheral blood. These receptor sequences come from a man aged 50 to 60 who had recovered from COVID-19.

The chain recombines TRBV7-2 with TRBJ2-5, with D tentatively TRBD1 (5 bases). This CDR3 region has 14 residues. The germline V gene has CDR1 SGHTA and CDR2 FQGNSA. Trimming pared 2 bases from V and 5 bases from J, leaving 12 bases between. CDR3 sequence (DNA): TGTGCCAGCAGCTTAATGCCAGGGAAGGAGACCCAGTACTTC. Translation gives CASSLMPGKETQYF.

Concerning this clone itself: The CDR3 carries no conserved terminal phenylalanine or tryptophan, so it likely arises from a read error. The limits of the CDR3 on the DNA are not certain, so only TCRdb's listed CDR3 is given. V and J are TRBV28 and TRBJ2-3; TRBD2 was called by the table and not checked on the DNA. CDR1 is MDHEN, CDR2 SYDVKM, per germline. The CDR3 has 11 residues if both end residues are counted. CDR3 protein: CASSFRDSILL.

This chain links TRBV6-5 with TRBJ2-3; 9 nucleotides line up with TRBD1. With V trimmed by 4 bases and J by 1 base, 6 bases remained unmatched. The CDR3 totals 16 residues. Germline CDR1 MNHEY, CDR2 SVGAGI. The chain's CDR3 is CASSSPGTGRTDTQYF. CDR3 nucleotide sequence: TGTGCCAGCAGTTCACCCGGGACAGGGCGCACAGATACGCAGTATTTT.

This clone has more than one count but fewer than ten. The chain carries TRBV6-2 or TRBV6-3 and TRBJ2-3; 8 bases are a match to TRBD2. V lost 6 bases, J lost 5 bases, and 4 bases stayed unmatched. The germline gives CDR1 MNHEY, CDR2 SVGEGT. The CDR3 loop spans 13 amino acids. The CDR3 region is CASRPTSGDTQYF. As DNA, the CDR3 is TGTGCCAGCAGACCTACTAGCGGAGATACGCAGTATTTT.

This rearrangement joins TRBV4-1 to TRBJ1-2; the D gene is possibly TRBD1 (6 bases). CDR3 size: 16 residues. CDR1 and CDR2 from the germline V gene are MGHRA and YSYEKL. The V end was cut by 0 bases, the J end by 5 bases, with 16 bases between. CDR3 nucleotides: TGCGCCAGCAGCCAAGATTGGGGCAGGGGCGGATATGGCTACACCTTC. Translating it yields CASSQDWGRGGYGYTF.

The chain has TRBV6-4 and TRBJ2-1; 9 bases agree with TRBD2. Germline V gene lookup returns CDR1 MRHNA and CDR2 SNTAGT. V trimming: 6 bases; J trimming: 4 bases; junction bases outside the gene matches: 7. The CDR3 has 15 amino acids. The CDR3 region is CASSSSGLAYNEQFF. CDR3 DNA: TGTGCCAGCAGCTCCTCAGGACTAGCGTACAATGAGCAGTTCTTC.

V gene TRBV19 combines with J gene TRBJ2-1, with TRBD1 matching 8 bases. The CDR3 covers 15 residues. Germline V lookup: CDR1 LNHDA, CDR2 SQIVND (reference sequence). The ends lost 2 bases at V and 8 bases at J; junction bases unmatched: 8. The CDR3 region has the DNA TGTGCCAGTAGTATAAGTGACAGGGGATTTGATGAGCAGTTCTTC. This sequence encodes CASSISDRGFDEQFF.

The chain is built from TRBV27 and TRBJ1-1, with D hard to call. The CDR3 is 14 residues long. Trimming took off 6 bases at V and 11 bases at J, with 22 bases between the two ends. Per the germline V gene, CDR1 is MNHEY and CDR2 is SMNVEV (reference sequence). The CDR3: CASSPLASGSTAFF. In DNA, the CDR3 is TGTGCCAGCAGCCCATTAGCGTCAGGCAGTACGGCTTTCTTT.

In DNA form, the CDR3 reads TGTGCCAGCAGCCACCGGGGAGATAGTGAAAAACTGTTTTTT. This codes for CASSHRGDSEKLFF. The chain is built from TRBV3-1 (or the pseudogene TRBV3-2) and TRBJ1-4; D unclear. Trimming removed 3 bases from V and 7 bases from J, with 12 bases in between. The CDR3 runs 14 residues. The germline V gene encodes CDR1 LGHDT and CDR2 YNNKEL (reference sequence).

V and J are TRBV7-9 and TRBJ2-1; D is unresolved. Trimming pared 5 bases from V and 0 bases from J, leaving 11 bases between. The CDR3 extends over 15 amino acids. Looked up from germline, CDR1 is SEHNR and CDR2 is FQNEAQ (reference sequence). The CDR3 bases are TGTGCCAGCAGCCTTGCGGTGAGCTCCTACAATGAGCAGTTCTTC. Translation: CASSLAVSSYNEQFF.